Shown below are 32 T cell receptor beta chains from a single sample sequenced in a study of OX40 agonist ivuxolimab in advanced cancers. Here immunoSEQ multiplex PCR was the method, and the copy in TCRdb shows in-frame clones only, minus some. The profile shows fewer than 55,000 clones, more than 75% of them singletons. Material: CD4+ or CD8+ T cells sorted from blood, obtained in a trial of the OX40 agonist ivuxolimab. The receptor source for this set is an adult with an advanced solid tumor such as melanoma, head and neck, liver or kidney cancer.

Comments on this clone: One end of the junction varies from germline; a read error may be responsible. This rearrangement joins TRBV5-1 to TRBJ2-1; 10 bases line up with TRBD1. The CDR3 is made up of 15 amino acids. The germline CDR1 and CDR2 sequences are SGHRS and YFSETQ. This CDR3 is CASSLGQGQVNEQFF. DNA of the CDR3: TGCGCCAGCAGTTTGGGACAGGGGCAAGTCAATGAGCAGTTCTTC.

V and J are TRBV5-1 and TRBJ2-1, with D possibly TRBD2 on 7 matching bases. V was pared by 2 bases and J by 4 bases, with 19 bases between. Per germline, CDR1 SGHRS and CDR2 YFSETQ. The CDR3 loop spans 17 amino acids. CDR3 coding DNA: TGCGCCAGCAGCTTATTACGGGGGGCGGCCGGATACAATGAGCAGTTCTTC. This translates into CASSLLRGAAGYNEQFF.

A single count supports this clone. The chain recombines TRBV7-9 with TRBJ1-5, with D uncertain. The CDR3 runs 15 residues. Trimming shortened V by 7 bases and J by 2 bases, and 15 bases separated the two germline ends. The V gene's germline CDR1 is SEHNR and CDR2 FQNEAQ (reference sequence). The DNA for the CDR3 is TGTGCCAGCACCCCGGGAGGGCCCGGCAATCAGCCCCAGCATTTT. As protein: CASTPGGPGNQPQHF.

CDR3 DNA: TGTGCCAGCAGCTTGGGGGGCAGCAAAAACATTCAGTACTTC. Amino acids: CASSLGGSKNIQYF. V usage is TRBV5-4 and J usage is TRBJ2-4, with D perhaps TRBD1 (5 bases). Trimming shortened V by 0 bases and J by 3 bases, and 7 bases separated the two germline ends. The CDR3 sequence is 14 residues long. Germline lookup yields CDR1 SGHNT and CDR2 YYREEE (reference sequence).

A single count supports this clone. J is TRBJ1-2 and V is TRBV18, with D hard to call. Germline values: CDR1 KGHSH, CDR2 LQKENI. The germline V and J ends were trimmed by 5 bases and 7 bases, with 17 bases remaining between them. The CDR3 loop spans 14 amino acids. CDR3 nucleotide sequence: TGTGCCAGCTCAGCTGATAGCAACACCGGTGGCTACACCTTC. This gives the protein CASSADSNTGGYTF.

This clone was observed once. The CDR3 protein is CASSPTFGVMNTGELFF. The CDR3, as DNA: TGTGCCAGTAGCCCGACCTTTGGGGTGATGAACACCGGGGAGCTGTTTTTT. The rearrangement uses TRBV19 and TRBJ2-2; D remains ambiguous. CDR1 is LNHDA, CDR2 SQIVND, per germline (reference sequence). Trimming removed 6 bases at V and 1 base at J, with 18 bases between. This CDR3 contains 17 residues. Complete variable domain (other parts from reference TRBV19 and TRBJ2-2): DGGITQSPKYLFRKEGQNVTLSCEQNLNHDAMYWYRQDPGQGLRLIYYSQIVNDFQKGDIAEGYSVSREKKESFPLTVTSAQKNPTAFYLCASSPTFGVMNTGELFFGEGSRLTVL.

The chain links TRBV2 to TRBJ1-6; D perhaps matches TRBD1 (5 bases). Germline CDR1 is SNHLY and CDR2 is FYNNEI. This CDR3 region has 15 residues. V lost 7 bases to trimming and J lost 7 bases, with 17 bases between them. The chain's CDR3 is CASTPAGVGNSPLHF. DNA of the CDR3: TGTGCCAGCACCCCTGCGGGGGTCGGGAATTCACCCCTCCACTTT. The complete variable domain, with remaining parts taken from reference TRBV2 and TRBJ1-6, reads EPEVTQTPSHQVTQMGQEVILRCVPISNHLYFYWYRQILGQKVEFLVSFYNNEISEKSEIFDDQFSVERPDGSNFTLKIRSTKLEDSAMYFCASTPAGVGNSPLHFGNGTRLTVT.

This chain uses TRBV10-2 with TRBJ1-5; D may be TRBD1 (6 bases). Looked up from germline, CDR1 is WSHSY and CDR2 is SAAADI. The CDR3 has 15 residues. Trimming pared 6 bases from V and 7 bases from J, leaving 19 bases between. CDR3 amino acids: CASRRGALASQPQHF. The CDR3 DNA follows: TGCGCCAGCAGGAGGGGGGCCTTAGCGTCCCAGCCCCAGCATTTT.

This clone was observed a single time. The chain uses TRBV11-2 and TRBJ1-2; D ambiguous. Germline-derived CDR1 and CDR2 are SGHAT and FQNNGV. Deletions cut 0 bases from V and 6 bases from J, with 14 bases between. The CDR3 contains 15 residues. In DNA form, the CDR3 reads TGTGCCAGCAGCTTAGATCTATGGGCAGATAATGGCTACACCTTC. It specifies CASSLDLWADNGYTF.

The V and J genes are TRBV14 and TRBJ1-5, with D unclear. The CDR3 runs 13 residues. The V gene's germline CDR1 is SGHDN and CDR2 FVKESK. V lost 0 bases, J lost 7 bases, and 7 bases lay in between. Here the CDR3 DNA reads TGTGCCAGCAGCCAAGAGTTAGGGCAGCCCCAGCATTTT. This sequence encodes CASSQELGQPQHF. Supplemented by reference TRBV14 and TRBJ1-5, the full variable domain reads EAGVTQFPSHSVIEKGQTVTLRCDPISGHDNLYWYRRVMGKEIKFLLHFVKESKQDESGMPNNRFLAERTGGTYSTLKVQPAELEDSGVYFCASSQELGQPQHFGDGTRLSIL.

The J gene is TRBJ2-7, the V gene TRBV29-1; the match to TRBD2 covers 8 bases. V trimming: 3 bases; J trimming: 6 bases; junction bases outside the gene matches: 7. CDR1 and CDR2 (germline): SQVTM, ANQGSEA. The CDR3 totals 13 residues. As DNA, the CDR3 is TGCAGCGTTGAGATGGTAGCGGGACTCGAGCAGTACTTC. Protein product: CSVEMVAGLEQYF.

The chain employs TRBV9 and TRBJ2-4; weak D call: TRBD2 (5 bases). Trimming took 3 bases from V and 8 from J, leaving 12 bases between them. CDR1 and CDR2 (germline): SGDLS, YYNGEE. The CDR3 has 13 residues. This CDR3 is CASSEPERDIQYF. The CDR3 region has the DNA TGTGCCAGCAGCGAACCGGAGAGGGACATTCAGTACTTC.

The gene calls are TRBV19 and TRBJ2-2; D possibly uses TRBD1 or TRBD2 (5 bases each). The ends were cut back, 7 bases at V and 5 bases at J, with 14 bases in the middle. Per germline, CDR1 LNHDA and CDR2 SQIVND (reference sequence). The CDR3 sequence is 14 residues long. CDR3 sequence reads: CASKGEGLTGELFF. The CDR3 nucleotides read TGTGCCAGTAAAGGCGAGGGGTTGACCGGGGAGCTGTTTTTT. Filled out from reference TRBV19 and TRBJ2-2, the complete variable domain reads DGGITQSPKYLFRKEGQNVTLSCEQNLNHDAMYWYRQDPGQGLRLIYYSQIVNDFQKGDIAEGYSVSREKKESFPLTVTSAQKNPTAFYLCASKGEGLTGELFFGEGSRLTVL.

Here the CDR3 reads CASSETGVYGYTF. CDR3 DNA sequence: TGTGCCAGCAGCGAGACAGGGGTTTATGGCTACACCTTC. This chain connects TRBV9 to TRBJ1-2; 8 bases align to TRBD1. The ends lost 3 bases at V and 5 bases at J; junction bases unmatched: 3. CDR3 length: 13 amino acids. In germline, CDR1 is SGDLS, CDR2 YYNGEE.

The V call is TRBV15, the J call TRBJ1-6; TRBD1 is a possible D gene (6 bases). Trimming took 0 bases from V and 8 from J, leaving 20 bases between them. The CDR3 extends over 18 amino acids. Germline CDR1 LNHNV, CDR2 YYDKDF (reference sequence). The CDR3 sequence: CATSRDPTGKGHDSPLHF. In DNA form, the CDR3 reads TGTGCCACCAGCAGAGACCCTACAGGGAAAGGGCATGATTCACCCCTCCACTTT.

V is TRBV25-1 and J is TRBJ1-2; D is perhaps TRBD1 (5 bases). V gave up 5 bases and J gave up 2 bases, with 9 bases separating them. The CDR3 loop spans 13 amino acids. Germline CDR1 reads MGHDK; CDR2 reads SYGVNS. CDR3 DNA sequence: TGTGCCAGCAGTCTACCAGGGAACTATGGCTACACCTTC. Encoded protein: CASSLPGNYGYTF.

The chain carries TRBV5-4 and TRBJ2-1; 10 bases align to TRBD2. CDR1 is SGHNT, CDR2 YYREEE, per germline (reference sequence). After removal of 4 bases from V and 5 bases from J, the junction contained 6 bases not matched to a gene. The CDR3 covers 15 residues. DNA for the CDR3: TGTGCCAGCAGCGCCACTAGCGGGGACGACAATGAGCAGTTCTTC. Its protein product is CASSATSGDDNEQFF.

The CDR3 spells CASSEGVWGTEAFF. CDR3 sequence (DNA): TGTGCCAGCAGTGAAGGGGTGTGGGGCACTGAAGCTTTCTTT. The V gene is TRBV28, the J gene TRBJ1-1; a possible D gene is TRBD1 (5 bases). Germline lookup yields CDR1 MDHEN and CDR2 SYDVKM. This CDR3 is built from 14 residues. V lost 5 bases and J lost 4, with 14 bases in between.

As to this clone: The junction does not match germline at one end; this may be a read error. The CDR3 loop is CASSLAIDTEAFF. In nucleotides, the CDR3 is TGTGCCAGCAGCTTAGCGATAGACACCGAAGCTTTCTTT. This chain connects TRBV7-9 to TRBJ1-1; D ambiguous. The CDR3 spans 13 residues. The germline V gene encodes CDR1 SEHNR and CDR2 FQNEAQ (reference sequence).

The V gene is TRBV19, the J gene TRBJ2-3; D may be TRBD1 (5 bases). Germline assignment: CDR1 LNHDA and CDR2 SQIVND (reference sequence). CDR3 size: 15 residues. Trimming stripped 4 bases from V and 0 bases from J, with 11 bases between. As DNA, the CDR3 is TGTGCCAGTAGTACCACAGGTTACAGCACAGATACGCAGTATTTT. Translation: CASSTTGYSTDTQYF.

The V and J genes are TRBV27 and TRBJ2-5, with 9 bases fitting TRBD2. Germline lookup yields CDR1 MNHEY and CDR2 SMNVEV (reference sequence). The ends lost 6 bases at V and 0 bases at J; junction bases unmatched: 5. The CDR3 contains 15 residues. This CDR3 reads CASRKSSGDQETQYF. CDR3 DNA: TGTGCCAGCAGGAAATCTAGCGGGGACCAAGAGACCCAGTACTTC.

The rearrangement uses TRBV21-1 and TRBJ2-5; the D segment call TRBD1 is taken from the table without a DNA check. TRBV21-1 is deemed a pseudogene. This CDR3 has 16 residues. The CDR3 spells CASSKGRTVLGETQYF. CDR3 nucleotide sequence: TGTGCCAGCAGCAAAGGCCGGACAGTCCTCGGAGAGACCCAGTACTTC.

This clone turned up a few times. This sequence joins TRBV28 and TRBJ1-2; D possibly corresponds to TRBD1 (6 bases). This CDR3 spans 15 amino acids. The germline V and J ends were trimmed by 6 bases and 1 base, with 15 bases remaining between them. Per germline, CDR1 MDHEN and CDR2 SYDVKM. The CDR3 here is CASSRGRRDNYGYTF. The CDR3 DNA reads as TGTGCCAGCAGCAGGGGACGGCGGGATAACTATGGCTACACCTTC.

The V gene is TRBV19, the J gene TRBJ2-4; D perhaps matches TRBD1 (5 bases). CDR3 length: 15 residues. V was pared by 3 bases and J by 0 bases, with 9 bases between. Germline CDR1 and CDR2: LNHDA and SQIVND (reference sequence). The CDR3, as DNA: TGTGCCAGTAGTATTCAGGGTACAGCCAAAAACATTCAGTACTTC. This translates into CASSIQGTAKNIQYF.

The genes are TRBV18 and TRBJ1-2, with D possibly TRBD1 on 6 matching bases. The CDR3 extends over 15 amino acids. The germline CDR1 and CDR2 sequences are KGHSH and LQKENI. Trimming shortened V by 4 bases and J by 6 bases, and 18 bases separated the two germline ends. CDR3 nucleotide sequence: TGTGCCAGCTCACAGAACTTACAGGGAGGGAATGGCTACACCTTC. Translated, it gives CASSQNLQGGNGYTF.

This chain links TRBV6-4 with TRBJ2-3; no firm D call. CDR1 is MRHNA, CDR2 SNTAGT, per germline. Trimming pared 3 bases from V and 1 base from J, leaving 5 bases between. The CDR3 spans 13 residues. The CDR3, as DNA: TGTGCCAGCAGTGAGTTTGGCACAGATACGCAGTATTTT. Translated, it gives CASSEFGTDTQYF.

This chain connects TRBV2 to TRBJ2-7; no firm D call. The CDR3 has 14 residues. The V and J ends lost 2 bases and 2 bases respectively, with 10 bases between them. Germline lookup yields CDR1 SNHLY and CDR2 FYNNEI. The CDR3, as DNA: TGTGCCAGCAGTGAAAACCAGGTTGCCTACGAGCAGTACGTC. It codes for CASSENQVAYEQYV.

The chain employs TRBV6-6 and TRBJ1-1; 7 bases are shared with TRBD1. This CDR3 contains 14 residues. The V gene's germline CDR1 is MNHNY and CDR2 SVGAGI (reference sequence). Losses at the gene ends were 2 bases for V and 5 bases for J; bases not matched to a gene: 5. The chain's CDR3 is CASSYPRGETEAFF. DNA for the CDR3: TGTGCCAGCAGTTACCCCAGGGGGGAAACTGAAGCTTTCTTT.

The chain links TRBV6-6 to TRBJ2-7, with TRBD2 matching over 7 bases. The CDR3 length is 14 residues. CDR1 and CDR2 (germline): MNHNY, SVGAGI (reference sequence). Trimming took 7 bases from V and 0 from J; bases not matched to a gene: 6. Written as DNA, the CDR3 is TGTGCCAGCAAGGAGCGGGATCTCTCCTACGAGCAGTACTTC. It encodes CASKERDLSYEQYF.

V is TRBV5-5 and J is TRBJ1-1, with D unresolved. The CDR3 extends over 13 amino acids. Looked up from germline, CDR1 is SGHKS and CDR2 is YYEKEE (reference sequence). The V end was cut by 1 base, the J end by 6 bases, with 10 bases between. CDR3 sequence (DNA): TGTGCCAGCAGCTTGTTACCTGGCGCTGAAGCTTTCTTT. It is translated as CASSLLPGAEAFF.

The CDR3 sequence is CASSPLSRYEQYF. The CDR3 DNA is TGTGCCAGCAGTCCCCTATCCCGATACGAGCAGTACTTC. The chain recombines TRBV27 with TRBJ2-7, with D unresolved. Trimming took 5 bases from V and 4 from J, leaving 12 bases between them. There are 13 residues in the CDR3. CDR1 is MNHEY, CDR2 SMNVEV, per germline (reference sequence).

This clone is deemed medium-sized. The chain employs TRBV11-3 and TRBJ1-1; no firm D call. Germline CDR1 is SGHNT and CDR2 is YENEEA. The CDR3 runs 13 residues. Trimming removed 3 bases at V and 1 base at J, with 6 bases between. The CDR3 DNA is TGTGCCAGCAGCTTTACGGGGAACACTGAAGCTTTCTTT. It is translated as CASSFTGNTEAFF.